These 14 T cell receptor beta chains were all obtained from the same sample, sequenced in a study of blood T cell repertoires in COVID-19. Here immunoSEQ multiplex PCR was the method, and the copy in TCRdb shows in-frame clones only, minus some. The sample lists over 130,000 clones, around 83% seen once, with about 4% in the top ten. Material for sequencing was peripheral blood. The origin of the receptors is a woman over 75 with acute or convalescent COVID-19.

The gene calls are TRBV20-1 and TRBJ1-6; D is ambiguous. CDR3 length: 10 amino acids. Trimming left V 8 bases short and J 7 bases short, with 6 bases between. Germline CDR1 is DFQATT and CDR2 is SNEGSKA (reference sequence). The CDR3 region has the DNA TGCAGTACGGGGAATTCACCCCTCCACTTT. Its protein product is CSTGNSPLHF.

As concerns this clone: Other DNA sequences in the sample encode the same CDR3. The rearrangement uses TRBV5-6 and TRBJ2-7, with D perhaps TRBD1 (7 bases). The germline V gene has CDR1 SGHDT and CDR2 YYEEEE. The CDR3 runs to 15 residues. Trimming left V 0 bases short and J 0 bases short, with 10 bases between. CDR3: CASSLAGGSSYEQYF. The CDR3, as DNA: TGTGCCAGCAGCTTGGCAGGGGGGAGCTCCTACGAGCAGTACTTC.

This clone was seen just once. The CDR3 bases are TGTGCCAGCAGTCGGGACAGGGCCTTTGGCTACACCTTC. Residues: CASSRDRAFGYTF. This chain connects TRBV28 to TRBJ1-2; 9 bases align to TRBD1. The CDR3 contains 13 residues. Germline CDR1 is MDHEN and CDR2 is SYDVKM. V dropped 5 bases and J dropped 7; count of bases not matched to a gene: 5.

CDR3 in amino acids: CASSLSGGWGSPLHF. CDR3 coding DNA: TGTGCCAGCAGCTTAAGCGGGGGCTGGGGGTCACCCCTCCACTTT. This chain links TRBV7-3 with TRBJ1-6, with D maybe TRBD1 (6 bases). V was cut by 1 base and J by 10 bases, with 14 bases left in between. CDR3 size: 15 residues. Germline V CDR1 and CDR2: SGHTA, FQGTGA.

The chain carries TRBV1 and TRBJ2-7; no DNA check was done on the table's D call, TRBD1. TRBV1 is labeled a pseudogene. This CDR3 spans 17 amino acids. The CDR3 here is CTSSQPKDRVNAYEQYF. CDR3 sequence (DNA): TGCACCAGCAGCCAACCCAAAGACAGGGTTAACGCCTACGAGCAGTACTTC.

The J gene is TRBJ1-2, the V gene TRBV2; 7 bases map to TRBD1. V trimming: 6 bases; J trimming: 8 bases; junction bases outside the gene matches: 9. The CDR3 runs to 13 residues. Germline loops: CDR1 SNHLY, CDR2 FYNNEI. As DNA, the CDR3 is TGTGCCAGCAGCCAGAGACAGGGTTACGGCTACACCTTC. Translating gives CASSQRQGYGYTF.

The chain combines TRBV24-1 with TRBJ2-1; 13 bases align to TRBD2. Germline CDR1 KGHDR, CDR2 SFDVKD. With V trimmed by 4 bases and J by 8 bases, 4 bases remained unmatched. CDR3 size: 15 residues. Here the CDR3 DNA reads TGTGCCACCAGTGAACTAGCGGGAGGGCCGGATGAGCAGTTCTTC. It is translated as CATSELAGGPDEQFF.

CDR3 DNA sequence: TGCGCCAGCAGCTCGAACATTTTGGCCACTGAAGCTTTCTTT. Translation: CASSSNILATEAFF. The chain combines TRBV5-1 with TRBJ1-1; D ambiguous. The germline gives CDR1 SGHRS, CDR2 YFSETQ. The CDR3 runs 14 residues. Trimming took 3 bases from V and 4 from J, leaving 13 bases between them.

The chain combines TRBV7-8 with TRBJ2-3; 7 bases align to TRBD1. Germline CDR1 is SGHVS and CDR2 is FQNEAQ. The CDR3 covers 18 residues. The junction had 19 bases not matched to a gene; V was cut back by 4 bases and J by 6 bases. CDR3 DNA sequence: TGTGCCAGCAGCTCACTCTTCCACTACAGGGGCGGCTTTGATACGCAGTATTTT. Translated: CASSSLFHYRGGFDTQYF.

The chain is built from TRBV9 and TRBJ1-4; 7 bases agree with TRBD1. J was trimmed by 7 bases and V by 5 bases; bases with no gene match: 14. The CDR3 has 16 amino acids. CDR1 and CDR2 from the germline V gene are SGDLS and YYNGEE. The CDR3, as DNA: TGTGCCAGCAGTGCCGGGACAGCCATCACTGGTGAAAAACTGTTTTTT. This encodes CASSAGTAITGEKLFF.

The chain links TRBV6-2 or TRBV6-3 to TRBJ2-1; 8 positions match TRBD2. With V trimmed by 0 bases and J by 4 bases, 8 bases remained unmatched. Germline CDR1 reads MNHEY; CDR2 reads SVGEGT. The CDR3 runs to 17 residues. In DNA form, the CDR3 reads TGTGCCAGCAGTTACTCGAAATTTAGCGGGGAATACAATGAGCAGTTCTTC. It is translated as CASSYSKFSGEYNEQFF.

The chain links TRBV10-3 to TRBJ2-2; D might be TRBD1 (6 bases). Germline CDR1 ENHRY, CDR2 SYGVKD. V lost 6 bases to trimming and J lost 2 bases, with 16 bases between them. This CDR3 spans 16 amino acids. DNA for the CDR3: TGTGCCATCAGGATTGCGGACAGTCCTAACACCGGGGAGCTGTTTTTT. This sequence encodes CAIRIADSPNTGELFF.

This clone was seen only a few times. The J gene is TRBJ1-1, the V gene TRBV29-1; D not resolved. The CDR3 has 13 residues. Trimming removed 8 bases at V and 0 bases at J, with 13 bases between. CDR1 is SQVTM, CDR2 ANQGSEA, per germline. CDR3 bases: TGCAGCTCGACCGGGAGCTTGAACACTGAAGCTTTCTTT. Amino acid sequence: CSSTGSLNTEAFF.

The chain joins TRBV28 to TRBJ2-7; TRBD1 might be the D (5 bases). This CDR3 has 16 residues. Germline-derived CDR1 and CDR2 are MDHEN and SYDVKM. Trimming left V 3 bases short and J 3 bases short, with 18 bases between. The CDR3 loop reads CASSFFGRVPLYEQYF. The DNA of the CDR3 is TGTGCCAGCAGTTTTTTCGGCAGGGTACCGCTCTACGAGCAGTACTTC. Full variable domain (rest looked up from reference TRBV28 and TRBJ2-7): DVKVTQSSRYLVKRTGEKVFLECVQDMDHENMFWYRQDPGLGLRLIYFSYDVKMKEKGDIPEGYSVSREKKERFSLILESASTNQTSMYLCASSFFGRVPLYEQYFGPGTRLTVT.